A selection of T cell receptor beta chains follows, all from one sample in a study of cytomegalovirus exposure and HLA in healthy donors. Profiled with immunoSEQ multiplex PCR; TCRdb holds only in-frame clones, not every one. The repertoire has 200,000 to 250,000 clones, approximately 79% of them found once; the top ten carry about 1.8%. Sample: PBMCs. Source of these receptors: a man in his forties or fifties in good health and CMV-seronegative. Both conserved end residues are trimmed from each CDR3. Each record gives: J gene, V gene, CDR3 protein.

TRBJ2-1	TRBV7-8	ASSLPDSSYNEQF
TRBJ2-7	TRBV30	AWGQAVYEQY
TRBJ1-5	TRBV11-2	ASSFGGRGSNQPQH
TRBJ1-3	TRBV7-9	ASSPDRASSGNTIY
TRBJ2-1	TRBV9	ASSVAGENYNEQF
TRBJ2-5	TRBV29-1	SATSGNRWEQY
TRBJ1-1	TRBV27	ASSLRSTGTDTEAF
TRBJ1-5	TRBV19	ASTRDRASNQPQH
TRBJ1-4	TRBV28	ASSLPVTNEKLF
-	TRBV9	ASSVGLAGAYEQY
TRBJ2-6	TRBV9	ASSRQRGRSSSGANVLT
TRBJ2-3	TRBV29-1	SVERTGGYTDTQY
TRBJ2-1	TRBV18	ASSAGQGLNEQF
TRBJ2-7	TRBV7-3	ASSPALITRVSSYEQY
TRBJ1-1	TRBV19	ASSDREVMNTEAF
TRBJ1-5	TRBV6-6	ASSFQGAGNQPQH
TRBJ2-4	TRBV2	ASRATSGEVGIQY
TRBJ2-2	TRBV7-3	ASSLTATTSGKNTGELF
TRBJ2-1	TRBV18	ASSPVAGKEGEQF
TRBJ2-5	TRBV5-1	ASSFAGREY
TRBJ2-1	TRBV5-1	ASSLWSSDNEQF
TRBJ2-7	TRBV28	ASSLPPYEQY
TRBJ1-5	TRBV6-5	ASSYDRDQPQH
TRBJ2-1	TRBV5-5	ASSLTSNEQF
TRBJ2-1	TRBV9	ASSLSDEPLGGEQF
TRBJ1-3	TRBV6-4	ASSEKQGAGNTIY
TRBJ2-5	TRBV27	ASTEKKGVGETQY
TRBJ2-1	TRBV6-1	ASSVGVGEQF
TRBJ1-6	TRBV6-5	ASSLTRGGSPLH